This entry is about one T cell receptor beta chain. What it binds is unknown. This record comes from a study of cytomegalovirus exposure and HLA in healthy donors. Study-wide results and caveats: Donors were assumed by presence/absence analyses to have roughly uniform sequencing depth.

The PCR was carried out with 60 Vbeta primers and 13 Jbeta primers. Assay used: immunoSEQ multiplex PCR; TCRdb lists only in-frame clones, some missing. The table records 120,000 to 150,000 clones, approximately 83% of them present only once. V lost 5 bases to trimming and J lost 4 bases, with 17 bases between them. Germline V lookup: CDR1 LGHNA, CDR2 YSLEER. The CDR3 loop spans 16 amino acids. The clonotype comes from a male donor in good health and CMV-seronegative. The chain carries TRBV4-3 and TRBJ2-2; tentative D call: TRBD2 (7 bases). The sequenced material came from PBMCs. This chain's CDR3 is CASSTGGGRATGELFF. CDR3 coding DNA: TGCGCCAGCAGCACGGGCGGGGGCCGGGCCACCGGGGAGCTGTTTTTT.